Below are 18 T cell receptor beta chains sequenced from a single sample in a study of cytomegalovirus exposure and HLA in healthy donors. The PCR employed 60 Vbeta primers together with 13 Jbeta primers. The protocol was immunoSEQ multiplex PCR, while the TCRdb copy is restricted to in-frame clones and leaves out a portion. The sample includes about 200,000 clones, about four fifths seen only once; the top ten take less than 15%. The sample was PBMCs. The receptor source for this set is a woman aged 30 to 39 in good health and CMV-seropositive.

This chain connects TRBV25-1 to TRBJ1-2; TRBD1 might be the D (6 bases). The CDR3 is 16 amino acids. The ends were cut back, 4 bases at V and 4 bases at J, with 19 bases in the middle. The germline V gene has CDR1 MGHDK and CDR2 SYGVNS. This CDR3 is CASSAFGGGIGYGYTF. The CDR3 region has the DNA TGTGCCAGCAGTGCCTTTGGGGGGGGCATCGGCTATGGCTACACCTTC.

There are a few counts of this clone. The CDR3 DNA sequence: TGTGCCAGCAGTGAAGAGGCAGGGGGCGGGAGTGGCTACACCTTC. Its protein product is CASSEEAGGGSGYTF. The chain links TRBV6-1 to TRBJ1-2; 8 bases agree with TRBD1. J was trimmed by 7 bases and V by 1 base; bases with no gene match: 8. Germline CDR1 is MNHNS and CDR2 is SASEGT. This CDR3 region has 15 residues.

V is TRBV15 and J is TRBJ1-3; D may be TRBD1 (6 bases). The V end lost 7 bases, the J end lost 2 bases, and 21 bases lay between the germline ends. The CDR3 sequence is 17 residues long. CDR1 is LNHNV and CDR2 is YYDKDF in the germline V gene (reference sequence). The CDR3 loop reads CATTPLEGGVPGNTIYF. The CDR3 region has the DNA TGTGCCACCACCCCCCTCGAAGGGGGAGTCCCTGGAAACACCATATATTTT.

The chain links TRBV19 to TRBJ2-3, with 8 bases fitting TRBD1. The CDR3 sequence is 14 residues long. V was clipped by 4 bases and J by 2 bases; unmatched bases: 2. Germline V lookup: CDR1 LNHDA, CDR2 SQIVND (reference sequence). The CDR3 reads CASSRDRSTDTQYF. In DNA form, the CDR3 reads TGTGCCAGTAGTAGGGACAGGTCCACAGATACGCAGTATTTT. The whole variable domain, filled in from reference TRBV19 and TRBJ2-3, reads DGGITQSPKYLFRKEGQNVTLSCEQNLNHDAMYWYRQDPGQGLRLIYYSQIVNDFQKGDIAEGYSVSREKKESFPLTVTSAQKNPTAFYLCASSRDRSTDTQYFGPGTRLTVL.

This clone has just a few counts. The chain joins TRBV28 to TRBJ1-1; a possible D gene is TRBD1 (6 bases). V lost 8 bases, J lost 0 bases, and 13 bases lay in between. Germline V gene data show CDR1 as MDHEN and CDR2 as SYDVKM. The CDR3 has 14 residues. CDR3 sequence reads: CASGVQGLNTEAFF. Written as DNA, the CDR3 is TGTGCCAGCGGAGTACAGGGTCTGAACACTGAAGCTTTCTTT.

The genes are TRBV25-1 and TRBJ1-2, with 10 bases that match TRBD1. The CDR3 covers 15 residues. The ends lost 7 bases at V and 1 base at J; junction bases unmatched: 6. Looked up from germline, CDR1 is MGHDK and CDR2 is SYGVNS. This CDR3 reads CASTRDRGYNYGYTF. The CDR3 DNA is TGTGCCAGCACCCGGGACAGGGGATATAACTATGGCTACACCTTC.

This chain's CDR3 is CASSPSGGPYERYF. CDR3 nucleotides: TGTGCCAGTTCTCCTTCGGGGGGCCCGTACGAGAGGTACTTC. V gene TRBV7-2 combines with J gene TRBJ2-7; the D gene is possibly TRBD2 (7 bases). V was shortened by 9 bases and J by 12 bases, with 27 bases between the two germline ends. CDR3 length equals 14 residues. Germline assignment: CDR1 SGHTA and CDR2 FQGNSA.

J is TRBJ1-6 and V is TRBV27; D is uncertain. The germline V and J ends were trimmed by 2 bases and 7 bases, with 6 bases remaining between them. CDR1 MNHEY and CDR2 SMNVEV come from the germline V gene (reference sequence). This CDR3 is 13 amino acids long. The CDR3 reads CASSLKRNSPLHF. The DNA for the CDR3 is TGTGCCAGCAGTTTAAAGAGGAATTCACCCCTCCACTTT.

V gene TRBV15 combines with J gene TRBJ1-6; D gene unclear. The length of the CDR3 is 12 residues. CDR1 LNHNV and CDR2 YYDKDF come from the germline V gene (reference sequence). The V end was cut by 4 bases, the J end by 12 bases, with 10 bases between. The CDR3 reads CATSTMGRPLHF. CDR3 sequence (DNA): TGTGCCACCAGCACAATGGGGAGACCCCTCCACTTT.

J is TRBJ2-3 and V is TRBV29-1, with no clear D. Looked up from germline, CDR1 is SQVTM and CDR2 is ANQGSEA. The length of the CDR3 is 13 residues. V shed 4 bases and J shed 1 base, with 9 bases lying between them. CDR3 in DNA: TGCAGCGTTGCGGCGGAAGGCACAGATACGCAGTATTTT. Protein sequence: CSVAAEGTDTQYF.

V usage is TRBV6-5 and J usage is TRBJ2-7; 14 bases fit TRBD2. Losses at the gene ends were 6 bases for V and 5 bases for J; bases not matched to a gene: 3. This CDR3 spans 14 amino acids. In germline, CDR1 is MNHEY, CDR2 SVGAGI. CDR3 bases: TGTGCCAGCAGACGGACTAGCGGGAGGAACGAGCAGTACTTC. It specifies CASRRTSGRNEQYF.

This chain links TRBV7-9 with TRBJ1-1, with TRBD1 identical over 10 bases. The J segment lost 2 bases and the V segment lost 3 bases, leaving 6 bases of the junction unmatched. In germline, CDR1 is SEHNR, CDR2 FQNEAQ (reference sequence). The CDR3 has 16 residues. Here the CDR3 DNA reads TGTGCCAGCAGCTTCCAGGACAGGGGGGTAAACACTGAAGCTTTCTTT. It specifies CASSFQDRGVNTEAFF.

The gene calls are TRBV6-5 and TRBJ2-5, with TRBD1 identical over 10 bases. The J call may be wrong; the DNA end is better matched by TRBJ2-7. The CDR3 length is 15 residues. CDR1 and CDR2 from the germline V gene are MNHEY and SVGAGI. The CDR3 nucleotides are TGTGCCAGCAGTTACGGGACAGGGGTAGTCGACGAGCAGTACTTC. Amino acids: CASSYGTGVVDEQYF.

This clone occurred a few times. The chain combines TRBV7-8 with TRBJ2-1, with 7 bases matching TRBD1. The V segment lost 1 base and the J segment 12 bases; nucleotides outside the gene matches: 3. The CDR3 runs to 12 residues. CDR1 and CDR2 (germline): SGHVS, FQNEAQ. CDR3: CASSLGPGGQFF. The CDR3 DNA is TGTGCCAGCAGCTTAGGACCAGGGGGGCAGTTCTTC. Complete variable domain (other parts from reference TRBV7-8 and TRBJ2-1): GAGVSQSPRYKVAKRGQDVALRCDPISGHVSLFWYQQALGQGPEFLTYFQNEAQLDKSGLPSDRFFAERPEGSVSTLKIQRTQQEDSAVYLCASSLGPGGQFFGPGTRLTVL.

This chain uses TRBV5-1 with TRBJ2-3, with 9 bases lining up with TRBD1. The germline V gene encodes CDR1 SGHRS and CDR2 YFSETQ. V lost 3 bases to trimming and J lost 2 bases; unmatched junction nucleotides: 4. The CDR3 has 15 amino acids. Here the CDR3 reads CASSSGQGNTDTQYF. CDR3 bases: TGCGCCAGCAGCTCGGGACAGGGAAACACAGATACGCAGTATTTT.

The rearrangement joins TRBV4-1 to TRBJ2-5, with a tentative D call TRBD2 (6 bases). Looked up from germline, CDR1 is MGHRA and CDR2 is YSYEKL. There are 14 residues in the CDR3. V was trimmed by 2 bases and J by 5 bases, leaving 12 bases between them. CDR3 sequence reads: CASSQLLAEETQYF. CDR3 in DNA: TGCGCCAGCAGCCAATTACTAGCCGAGGAGACCCAGTACTTC.

The chain joins TRBV10-3 to TRBJ2-2; D is possibly TRBD1 (5 bases). The CDR3 runs 16 residues. V dropped 0 bases and J dropped 0 bases, with 8 bases sitting between them. Per the germline V gene, CDR1 is ENHRY and CDR2 is SYGVKD. In DNA, the CDR3 is TGTGCCATCAGTGAGTCGGGCAGGGCGAACACCGGGGAGCTGTTTTTT. This sequence encodes CAISESGRANTGELFF.

The J gene is TRBJ1-6, the V gene TRBV30; 10 nucleotides line up with TRBD1. Germline lookup yields CDR1 GTSNPN and CDR2 SVGIG (reference sequence). V shed 4 bases, J shed 7 bases, and the junction held 7 bases outside the gene matches. CDR3 length equals 15 residues. CDR3 sequence: CAWTLGQGGNSPLHF. In DNA, the CDR3 is TGTGCCTGGACTCTAGGACAGGGGGGGAATTCACCCCTCCACTTT.